What follows are 11 T cell receptor beta chains derived from one specimen sequenced in a study of graft-versus-host responses after intestinal transplantation. Profiled with immunoSEQ multiplex PCR; TCRdb holds only in-frame clones, not every one. Here the sample spans around 100,000 clones, around nine tenths being singletons. No antigen has been assigned to these receptors. Sequencing was performed on unstimulated CD4+ T cells sorted from spleen or lymph node cells, taken before transplant. The receptors derive from a human donor who was the organ donor for an intestinal transplant.

The chain uses TRBV6-1 and TRBJ2-1; a possible D gene is TRBD1 (6 bases). There are 12 residues in the CDR3. V lost 2 bases, J lost 8 bases, and 7 bases lay in between. Germline V lookup: CDR1 MNHNS, CDR2 SASEGT. The CDR3 DNA sequence: TGTGCCAGCAGTGAAAGGGGGTATGAGCAGTTCTTC. Translation: CASSERGYEQFF.

This chain connects TRBV29-1 to TRBJ1-2; D is uncertain. With 0 bases removed from V and 4 bases from J, the gap between germline ends came to 9 bases. This CDR3 is 13 amino acids long. Per germline, CDR1 SQVTM and CDR2 ANQGSEA. The CDR3 region is CSVEELGSYGYTF. CDR3 coding DNA: TGCAGCGTTGAAGAATTGGGCAGCTATGGCTACACCTTC.

The chain recombines TRBV18 with TRBJ2-7, with 9 bases identical to TRBD1. The V and J ends lost 2 bases and 6 bases, in that order; junction bases with no gene match: 8. Germline V gene sequence: CDR1 KGHSH, CDR2 LQKENI. CDR3 size: 15 residues. The CDR3 loop is CASSPVGQGFGEQYF. DNA for the CDR3: TGTGCCAGCTCACCAGTGGGACAGGGTTTCGGCGAGCAGTACTTC.

V and J are TRBV30 and TRBJ1-3; D is undetermined. Germline loops: CDR1 GTSNPN, CDR2 SVGIG (reference sequence). CDR3 length: 14 amino acids. The V and J ends lost 1 base and 0 bases respectively, with 7 bases between them. CDR3: CAWSGRLSGNTIYF. Here the CDR3 DNA reads TGTGCCTGGAGTGGACGCCTCTCTGGAAACACCATATATTTT.

The chain uses TRBV7-9 and TRBJ2-2; no definite D call. The germline gives CDR1 SEHNR, CDR2 FQNEAQ (reference sequence). Trimming removed 5 bases from V and 0 bases from J, with 7 bases in between. CDR3 length equals 14 residues. The CDR3 DNA is TGTGCCAGCAGCCCCCCTTCGAACACCGGGGAGCTGTTTTTT. Translating gives CASSPPSNTGELFF.

The chain employs TRBV6-5 and TRBJ2-7; no clear D gene. CDR1 MNHEY and CDR2 SVGAGI come from the germline V gene. The ends were cut back, 6 bases at V and 0 bases at J, with 6 bases in the middle. There are 12 residues in the CDR3. In nucleotides, the CDR3 is TGTGCCAGCAGGACCCCCTCCTACGAGCAGTACTTC. Protein sequence: CASRTPSYEQYF.

V is TRBV5-5 and J is TRBJ2-2; D is unclear. The V end lost 1 base, the J end lost 5 bases, and 9 bases lay between the germline ends. The length of the CDR3 is 14 residues. Per germline, CDR1 SGHKS and CDR2 YYEKEE (reference sequence). The CDR3 DNA is TGTGCCAGCAGCTTGATTATGGATACCGGGGAGCTGTTTTTT. Amino acids: CASSLIMDTGELFF.

This clone was detected only once. The rearrangement links TRBV6-6 to TRBJ1-2; possibly TRBD1 for D (5 bases). The germline V gene has CDR1 MNHNY and CDR2 SVGAGI (reference sequence). Trimming cost V 7 bases and J 6 bases, with 15 bases left between them. This CDR3 region has 13 residues. The CDR3 loop is CASTVIQGDGYTF. CDR3 bases: TGTGCCAGCACCGTAATTCAGGGAGATGGCTACACCTTC.

The chain recombines TRBV2 with TRBJ1-2; D remains unclear. The CDR3 covers 14 residues. From germline, CDR1 is SNHLY and CDR2 FYNNEI. V lost 3 bases to trimming and J lost 3 bases, with 11 bases between them. Here the CDR3 reads CASSEVGRYYGYTF. The CDR3 DNA sequence: TGTGCCAGCAGTGAGGTCGGCAGATACTATGGCTACACCTTC.

V and J are TRBV2 and TRBJ1-5; TRBD1 matches at 7 bases. Germline V gene lookup returns CDR1 SNHLY and CDR2 FYNNEI. This CDR3 comprises 16 residues. Trimming at V came to 6 bases and at J to 3 bases, leaving 11 bases not matched to a gene. CDR3 bases: TGTGCCAGCAGGGCCCCGGGACAGAGGGACAATCAGCCCCAGCATTTT. Translated: CASRAPGQRDNQPQHF.

The gene calls are TRBV4-1 and TRBJ2-5; D possibly corresponds to TRBD1 (5 bases). The DNA end is a closer match to TRBJ2-7, so the J assignment may be wrong. The CDR3 covers 15 residues. CDR1 and CDR2 (germline): MGHRA, YSYEKL. The CDR3 DNA reads TGCGCCAGCAGCCAACCCGGACAAGGCTCCTACGAGCAGTACTTC. Its protein product is CASSQPGQGSYEQYF.